The sample holds many counts of the clone carrying this T cell receptor beta chain. Its antigen is undetermined. This entry comes from a study of breast tumors, draining lymph nodes, adjacent tissues. Overall study results and limits: Tumor T cell lymph node origin was a supported hypothesis, not proven. The data were judged consistent with most tumor T cells coming from lymph node and expanding in tumor. Tumor repertoires ranked between lymph nodes and nontumor tissue in diversity, with V and J gene preferences. Luminal-like breast cancer showed significantly higher tumor–nontumor repertoire similarity than basal-like.

TCRdb passed the multiplex PCR reads through MiXCR, listing each CDR3 protein once. The sample includes approximately 100,000 distinct CDR3 sequences, 21% of them seen just once. Breast cancer patients provided tissue from their axillary draining lymph nodes. Trimming removed 1 base at V and 1 base at J, with 17 bases between. Looked up from germline, CDR1 is DFQATT and CDR2 is SNEGSKA (reference sequence). The CDR3 length is 17 residues. The V gene is TRBV20-1, the J gene TRBJ1-5, with no clear D. This receptor was taken from a female donor with breast cancer. Some clones in this sample may be carry-over from other donors' samples. Sequenced material: axillary lymph node tissue. The CDR3 loop reads CSARASRARKSNQPQHF. The CDR3 DNA is TGCAGTGCTAGAGCGTCTAGGGCAAGGAAAAGCAATCAGCCCCAGCATTTT.